The 26 T cell receptor beta chains below come from one sample, sequenced in a study of cytomegalovirus exposure and HLA in healthy donors. The PCR ran on 60 Vbeta and 13 Jbeta primers. The table came from immunoSEQ multiplex PCR; TCRdb's copy has only in-frame clones and leaves some out. The sample gives under 95,000 clones, around 72% of which show up once; 12% is in the top ten. Sequences were obtained from PBMCs. These TCRs come from a woman aged 40 to 50 in good health and CMV-seropositive.

This chain connects TRBV30 to TRBJ2-1; TRBD1 agrees at 9 bases. Germline V gene lookup returns CDR1 GTSNPN and CDR2 SVGIG (reference sequence). The V and J ends lost 4 bases and 9 bases, in that order; junction bases with no gene match: 7. The CDR3 covers 13 residues. CDR3 region: CAWKGTGFGEQFF. As DNA, the CDR3 is TGTGCCTGGAAAGGGACAGGGTTTGGTGAGCAGTTCTTC. Full variable domain (outside the CDR3, taken from reference TRBV30 and TRBJ2-1): SQTIHQWPATLVQPVGSPLSLECTVEGTSNPNLYWYRQAAGRGLQLLFYSVGIGQISSEVPQNLSASRPQDRQFILSSKKLLLSDSGFYLCAWKGTGFGEQFFGPGTRLTVL.

The V call is TRBV9, the J call TRBJ1-3, with 8 bases lining up with TRBD1. With V trimmed by 4 bases and J by 1 base, 4 bases remained unmatched. Germline loops: CDR1 SGDLS, CDR2 YYNGEE. This CDR3 comprises 15 residues. The CDR3 region has the DNA TGTGCCAGCAGCCCTCGGACAGGGTCTGGAAACACCATATATTTT. Its protein product is CASSPRTGSGNTIYF.

The rearrangement uses TRBV29-1 and TRBJ1-2, with 7 bases aligning to TRBD1. After removal of 7 bases from V and 2 bases from J, the junction contained 7 bases not matched to a gene. The germline V gene encodes CDR1 SQVTM and CDR2 ANQGSEA. CDR3 length equals 13 residues. CDR3 sequence (DNA): TGCAGCGACGTGACAGGGTTCAACTATGGCTACACCTTC. This codes for CSDVTGFNYGYTF. Looking up the rest from reference TRBV29-1 and TRBJ1-2 gives the full variable domain: SAVISQKPSRDICQRGTSLTIQCQVDSQVTMMFWYRQQPGQSLTLIATANQGSEATYESGFVIDKFPISRPNLTFSTLTVSNMSPEDSSIYLCSDVTGFNYGYTFGSGTRLTVV.

In this sample, this clone turned up once. J is TRBJ2-5 and V is TRBV11-2, with a weak D call TRBD2 (5 bases). V was pared by 2 bases and J by 4 bases, with 11 bases between. The CDR3 is 14 amino acids. Looked up from germline, CDR1 is SGHAT and CDR2 is FQNNGV. In DNA, the CDR3 is TGTGCCAGCAGCTTAACTAACGCGGGAGAGACCCAGTACTTC. It codes for CASSLTNAGETQYF.

This clone was counted a few times. This chain links TRBV14 with TRBJ1-2, with D hard to call. The V gene's germline CDR1 is SGHDN and CDR2 FVKESK. V lost 4 bases and J 4 bases, leaving 13 bases between the germline ends. This CDR3 region has 14 residues. This CDR3 reads CASSLSGGTYGYTF. CDR3 sequence (DNA): TGTGCCAGCAGCCTTTCTGGAGGCACCTATGGCTACACCTTC.

This rearrangement joins TRBV6-5 to TRBJ2-7, with TRBD2 as a possible D gene (6 bases). CDR3 length: 14 residues. Germline CDR1 MNHEY, CDR2 SVGAGI. V was cut by 5 bases and J by 5 bases, with 16 bases left in between. In nucleotides, the CDR3 is TGTGCCAGCAGTCCCCTGGGGGGTGCTGACGAGCAGTACTTC. Translation: CASSPLGGADEQYF.

The chain couples TRBV27 to TRBJ2-7, with 7 bases lining up with TRBD2. The ends lost 6 bases at V and 2 bases at J; junction bases unmatched: 10. CDR1 and CDR2 (germline): MNHEY, SMNVEV (reference sequence). CDR3 length equals 15 residues. CDR3 sequence reads: CASSSSLAETYEQYF. CDR3 in DNA: TGTGCCAGCAGCTCAAGCCTAGCGGAAACCTACGAGCAGTACTTC.

This clone occurred a few times. V is TRBV6-5 and J is TRBJ1-2, with D maybe TRBD1 (6 bases). Per the germline V gene, CDR1 is MNHEY and CDR2 is SVGAGI. The CDR3 length is 13 residues. V lost 1 base to trimming and J lost 8 bases, with 11 bases between them. CDR3 sequence (DNA): TGTGCCAGCAGTTACTTGGCGGGGGGCGGCTACACCTTC. This gives the protein CASSYLAGGGYTF.

The rearrangement uses TRBV2 and TRBJ1-5, with 11 bases matching TRBD1. Trimming at V came to 4 bases and at J to 6 bases, leaving 2 bases not matched to a gene. CDR3 length: 14 residues. Per the germline V gene, CDR1 is SNHLY and CDR2 is FYNNEI. Here the CDR3 reads CASSGGQGVQPQHF. The CDR3 region has the DNA TGTGCCAGCAGTGGGGGACAGGGGGTTCAGCCCCAGCATTTT.

This clone was counted once. The chain carries TRBV14 and TRBJ1-1; weak D call: TRBD1 (6 bases). The CDR3 has 15 amino acids. Trimming stripped 3 bases from V and 5 bases from J, with 16 bases between. CDR1 is SGHDN and CDR2 is FVKESK in the germline V gene. The CDR3, as DNA: TGTGCCAGCAGCCATCAAGACAGGTTGAGGACTGAAGCTTTCTTT. Translation gives CASSHQDRLRTEAFF.

This chain connects TRBV2 to TRBJ2-5; D unclear. The CDR3 loop spans 14 amino acids. V dropped 7 bases and J dropped 4 bases, with 16 bases sitting between them. From germline, CDR1 is SNHLY and CDR2 FYNNEI. The DNA for the CDR3 is TGTGCCAGCAATCCCGTCGGCGGAGCAGAGACCCAGTACTTC. Translated, it gives CASNPVGGAETQYF.

The chain employs TRBV2 and TRBJ2-7; the match to TRBD1 covers 8 bases. The CDR3 is made up of 15 amino acids. Germline CDR1 is SNHLY and CDR2 is FYNNEI. The trim removed 6 bases at V and 2 bases at J, leaving 9 bases unmatched. This CDR3 is CASSLRWTGTYEQYF. In DNA form, the CDR3 reads TGTGCCAGCAGCTTGCGGTGGACAGGGACCTACGAGCAGTACTTC.

The chain combines TRBV6-5 with TRBJ1-2; 7 positions agree with TRBD1. The CDR3 extends over 14 amino acids. Per the germline V gene, CDR1 is MNHEY and CDR2 is SVGAGI. J was trimmed by 8 bases and V by 5 bases; bases with no gene match: 11. The CDR3 is CASSPQGGPQGYTF. In DNA, the CDR3 is TGTGCCAGCAGTCCCCAGGGGGGCCCACAAGGCTACACCTTC.

V and J are TRBV4-1 and TRBJ2-7; tentatively, D is TRBD1 (6 bases). This CDR3 contains 17 residues. Trimming took 1 base from V and 1 from J, leaving 17 bases between them. Looked up from germline, CDR1 is MGHRA and CDR2 is YSYEKL. CDR3 nucleotide sequence: TGCGCCAGCAGCCAAGGGCATGGGACACGGGGTTCCTACGAGCAGTACTTC. It yields the protein CASSQGHGTRGSYEQYF.

This chain uses TRBV6-1 with TRBJ2-1; TRBD2 aligns across 8 bases. Looked up from germline, CDR1 is MNHNS and CDR2 is SASEGT. V shed 7 bases and J 8 bases; nucleotides not matched to a gene: 7. CDR3 length: 13 residues. In DNA form, the CDR3 reads TGTGCCAGCAATCTAGCGGGCCCGCATGAGCAGTTCTTC. Protein sequence: CASNLAGPHEQFF.

This CDR3 is CASSLSFRGTEAFF. CDR3 bases: TGTGCCAGCAGTTTATCGTTTCGGGGCACTGAAGCTTTCTTT. The genes are TRBV27 and TRBJ1-1; D call uncertain. The CDR3 runs to 14 residues. CDR1 is MNHEY and CDR2 is SMNVEV in the germline V gene (reference sequence). Trimming stripped 0 bases from V and 4 bases from J, with 9 bases between.

The rearrangement joins TRBV10-3 to TRBJ1-6; a possible D gene is TRBD1 (5 bases). Trimming stripped 3 bases from V and 6 bases from J, with 9 bases between. Germline CDR1 ENHRY, CDR2 SYGVKD. CDR3 length: 14 residues. This chain's CDR3 is CAISDSGGNSPLHF. The CDR3 region has the DNA TGTGCCATCAGTGATTCGGGGGGTAATTCACCCCTCCACTTT.

The rearrangement joins TRBV27 to TRBJ2-1, with 9 bases matching TRBD1. With V trimmed by 5 bases and J by 8 bases, 7 bases remained unmatched. CDR3 length equals 14 residues. CDR1 is MNHEY, CDR2 SMNVEV, per germline (reference sequence). Here the CDR3 DNA reads TGTGCCAGCAGTCGGGACAGGGCGCGTGATGAGCAGTTCTTC. The encoded protein is CASSRDRARDEQFF.

This CDR3 is CASSQTGLNQPQHF. DNA for the CDR3: TGCGCCAGCAGCCAAACAGGGCTCAATCAGCCCCAGCATTTT. The chain joins TRBV4-1 to TRBJ1-5; a possible D gene is TRBD1 (6 bases). There are 14 residues in the CDR3. V lost 2 bases and J 3 bases, leaving 8 bases between the germline ends. The germline V gene encodes CDR1 MGHRA and CDR2 YSYEKL.

The gene calls are TRBV29-1 and TRBJ2-5; 10 positions agree with TRBD2. The germline V gene has CDR1 SQVTM and CDR2 ANQGSEA. Losses at the gene ends were 5 bases for V and 9 bases for J; bases not matched to a gene: 15. The length of the CDR3 is 15 residues. CDR3: CSVQTIAGGFGAQYF. The DNA of the CDR3 is TGCAGCGTTCAGACGATAGCGGGGGGATTCGGAGCCCAGTACTTC.

This clone was observed a single time. The chain combines TRBV25-1 with TRBJ2-3, with a weak D call TRBD1 (5 bases). Germline V gene lookup returns CDR1 MGHDK and CDR2 SYGVNS. The CDR3 has 16 amino acids. V gave up 3 bases and J gave up 0 bases, with 13 bases separating them. The CDR3 spells CASSDSRVRSTDTQYF. Here the CDR3 DNA reads TGTGCCAGCAGTGATAGCAGGGTCCGGAGCACAGATACGCAGTATTTT.

The chain links TRBV6-1 to TRBJ2-5, with a weak D call TRBD2 (6 bases). Trimming stripped 4 bases from V and 4 bases from J, with 13 bases between. Germline V gives CDR1 MNHNS, CDR2 SASEGT. The CDR3 length is 14 residues. CDR3 region: CASSVTRFGETQYF. CDR3 bases: TGTGCCAGCAGTGTGACTAGATTCGGAGAGACCCAGTACTTC.

This clone occurred once. The chain links TRBV6-1 to TRBJ1-1; the D gene is possibly TRBD1 (5 bases). From germline, CDR1 is MNHNS and CDR2 SASEGT. V was cut by 10 bases and J by 3 bases, with 18 bases left in between. This CDR3 contains 14 residues. The CDR3 here is CATTGIRDHTEAFF. CDR3 DNA sequence: TGTGCCACAACAGGTATTAGGGATCACACTGAAGCTTTCTTT.

The V gene is TRBV6-1, the J gene TRBJ2-7; TRBD1 matches at 8 bases. J gave up 2 bases and V 8 bases, and 11 bases lay outside the gene matches. This CDR3 has 15 residues. Germline V CDR1 and CDR2: MNHNS, SASEGT. The CDR3 DNA reads TGTGCCAGCGGTCGGACAGGGCGGCCCCCCTACGAGCAGTACTTC. It encodes CASGRTGRPPYEQYF.

The chain recombines TRBV29-1 with TRBJ2-1; 8 bases align to TRBD2. The CDR3 is made up of 16 amino acids. The germline CDR1 and CDR2 sequences are SQVTM and ANQGSEA. V dropped 3 bases and J dropped 0; count of bases not matched to a gene: 7. CDR3 sequence reads: CSVDGSGASSYNEQFF. Written as DNA, the CDR3 is TGCAGCGTTGATGGTAGCGGGGCTAGCTCCTACAATGAGCAGTTCTTC.

This sequence joins TRBV5-1 and TRBJ2-3; no firm D call. The CDR3 is made up of 14 amino acids. CDR1 and CDR2 from the germline V gene are SGHRS and YFSETQ. Trimming left V 0 bases short and J 2 bases short, with 7 bases between. CDR3 loop: CASSLADFTDTQYF. Here the CDR3 DNA reads TGCGCCAGCAGCTTGGCCGACTTCACAGATACGCAGTATTTT.